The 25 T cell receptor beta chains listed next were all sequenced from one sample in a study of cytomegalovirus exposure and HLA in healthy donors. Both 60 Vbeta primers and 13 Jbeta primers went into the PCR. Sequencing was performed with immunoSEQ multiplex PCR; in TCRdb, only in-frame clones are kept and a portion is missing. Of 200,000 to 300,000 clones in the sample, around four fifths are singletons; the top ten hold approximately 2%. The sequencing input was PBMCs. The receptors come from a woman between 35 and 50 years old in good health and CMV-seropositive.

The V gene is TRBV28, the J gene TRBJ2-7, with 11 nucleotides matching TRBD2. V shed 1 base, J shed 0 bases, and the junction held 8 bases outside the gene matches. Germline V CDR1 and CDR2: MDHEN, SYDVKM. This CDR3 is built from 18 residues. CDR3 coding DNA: TGTGCCAGCAGTTTATATGTCCCCGGGACTAGCGGCTCCTACGAGCAGTACTTC. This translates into CASSLYVPGTSGSYEQYF.

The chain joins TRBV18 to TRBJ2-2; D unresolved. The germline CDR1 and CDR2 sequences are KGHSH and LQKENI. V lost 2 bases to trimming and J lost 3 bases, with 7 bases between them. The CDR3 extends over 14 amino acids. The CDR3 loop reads CASSPIEDTGELFF. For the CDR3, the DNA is TGTGCCAGCTCACCAATCGAGGACACCGGGGAGCTGTTTTTT.

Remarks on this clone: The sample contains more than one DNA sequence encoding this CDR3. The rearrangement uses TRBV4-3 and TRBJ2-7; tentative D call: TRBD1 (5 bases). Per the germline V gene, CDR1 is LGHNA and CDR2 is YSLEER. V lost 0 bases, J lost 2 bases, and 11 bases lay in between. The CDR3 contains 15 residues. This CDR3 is CASSQEGAGAYEQYF. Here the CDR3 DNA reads TGCGCCAGCAGCCAAGAAGGGGCAGGCGCCTACGAGCAGTACTTC.

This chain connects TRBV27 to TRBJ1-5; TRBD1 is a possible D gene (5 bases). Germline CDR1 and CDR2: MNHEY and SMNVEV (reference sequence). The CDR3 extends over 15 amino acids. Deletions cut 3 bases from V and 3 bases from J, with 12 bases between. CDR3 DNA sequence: TGTGCCAGCAGTTTCCGCAGGGACTACAATCAGCCCCAGCATTTT. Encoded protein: CASSFRRDYNQPQHF.

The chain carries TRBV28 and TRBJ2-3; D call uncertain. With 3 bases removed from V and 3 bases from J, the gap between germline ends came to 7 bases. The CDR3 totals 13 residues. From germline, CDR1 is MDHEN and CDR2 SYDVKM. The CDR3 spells CASSFSGTDTQYF. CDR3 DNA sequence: TGTGCCAGCAGTTTTTCCGGGACAGATACGCAGTATTTT.

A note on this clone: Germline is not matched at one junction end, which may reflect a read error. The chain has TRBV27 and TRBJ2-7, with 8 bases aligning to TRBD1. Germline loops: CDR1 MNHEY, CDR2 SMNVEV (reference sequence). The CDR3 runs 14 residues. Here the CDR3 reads CASTRTGRAYEQHF. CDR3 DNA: TGTGCCAGCACTCGGACAGGGCGAGCCTACGAGCAGCACTTC.

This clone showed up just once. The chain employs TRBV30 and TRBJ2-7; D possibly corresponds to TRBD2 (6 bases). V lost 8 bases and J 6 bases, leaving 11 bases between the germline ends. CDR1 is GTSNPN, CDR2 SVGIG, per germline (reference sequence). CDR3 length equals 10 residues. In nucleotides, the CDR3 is TGTGCCGGGGGGTTGGGCGAGCAGTACTTC. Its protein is CAGGLGEQYF.

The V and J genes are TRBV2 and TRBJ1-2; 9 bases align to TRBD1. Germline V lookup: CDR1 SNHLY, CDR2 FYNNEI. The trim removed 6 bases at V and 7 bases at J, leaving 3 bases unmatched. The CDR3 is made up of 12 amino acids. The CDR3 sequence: CASRTGGGGYTF. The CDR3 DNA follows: TGTGCCAGCAGAACAGGGGGCGGTGGCTACACCTTC.

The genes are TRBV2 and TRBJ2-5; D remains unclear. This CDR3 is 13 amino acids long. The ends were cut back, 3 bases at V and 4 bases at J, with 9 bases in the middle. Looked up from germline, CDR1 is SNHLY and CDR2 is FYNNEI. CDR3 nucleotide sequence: TGTGCCAGCAGTGAGCGAGTTTCAGAGACCCAGTACTTC. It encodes CASSERVSETQYF.

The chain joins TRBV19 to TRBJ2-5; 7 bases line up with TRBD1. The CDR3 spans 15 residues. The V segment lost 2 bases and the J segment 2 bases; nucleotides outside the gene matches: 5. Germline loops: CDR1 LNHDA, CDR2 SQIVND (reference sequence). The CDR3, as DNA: TGTGCCAGTAGTATAATGTTGGGACAGCAAGAGACCCAGTACTTC. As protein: CASSIMLGQQETQYF.

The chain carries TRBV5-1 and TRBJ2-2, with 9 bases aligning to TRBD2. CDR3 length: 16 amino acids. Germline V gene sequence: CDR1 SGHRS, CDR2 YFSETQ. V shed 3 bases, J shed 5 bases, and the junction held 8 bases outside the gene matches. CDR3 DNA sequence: TGCGCCAGCAGCTACCATAGCGGGAGTGGGACCGGGGAGCTGTTTTTT. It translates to CASSYHSGSGTGELFF. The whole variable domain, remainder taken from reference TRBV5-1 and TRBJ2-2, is KAGVTQTPRYLIKTRGQQVTLSCSPISGHRSVSWYQQTPGQGLQFLFEYFSETQRNKGNFPGRFSGRQFSNSRSEMNVSTLELGDSALYLCASSYHSGSGTGELFFGEGSRLTVL.

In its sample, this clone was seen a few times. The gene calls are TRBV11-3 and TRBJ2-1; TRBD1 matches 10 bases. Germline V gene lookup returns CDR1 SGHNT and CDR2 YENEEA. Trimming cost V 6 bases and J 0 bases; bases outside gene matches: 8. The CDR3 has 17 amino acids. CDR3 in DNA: TGTGCCAGCAGTTCGGGACAGGGGACCTCCTCCTACAATGAGCAGTTCTTC. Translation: CASSSGQGTSSYNEQFF.

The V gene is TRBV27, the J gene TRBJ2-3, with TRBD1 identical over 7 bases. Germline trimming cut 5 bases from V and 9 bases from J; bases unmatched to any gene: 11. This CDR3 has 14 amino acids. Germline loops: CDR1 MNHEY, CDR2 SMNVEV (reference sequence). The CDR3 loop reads CASSIYQGDRTQYF. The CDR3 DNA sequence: TGTGCCAGCAGTATATACCAGGGGGACAGAACGCAGTATTTT.

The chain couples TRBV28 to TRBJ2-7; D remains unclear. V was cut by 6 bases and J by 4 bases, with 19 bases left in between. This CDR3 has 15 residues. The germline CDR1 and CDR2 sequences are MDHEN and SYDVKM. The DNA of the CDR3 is TGTGCCAGCAGAAATATCCCCGGCTCACTATACGAGCAGTACTTC. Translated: CASRNIPGSLYEQYF. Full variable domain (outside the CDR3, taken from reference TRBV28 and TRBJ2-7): DVKVTQSSRYLVKRTGEKVFLECVQDMDHENMFWYRQDPGLGLRLIYFSYDVKMKEKGDIPEGYSVSREKKERFSLILESASTNQTSMYLCASRNIPGSLYEQYFGPGTRLTVT.

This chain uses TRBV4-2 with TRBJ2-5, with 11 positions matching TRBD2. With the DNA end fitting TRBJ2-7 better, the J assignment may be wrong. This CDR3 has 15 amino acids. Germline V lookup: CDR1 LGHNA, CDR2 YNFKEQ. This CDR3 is CASSQLAGGPYEQYF. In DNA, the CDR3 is TGTGCCAGCAGCCAGCTAGCGGGAGGCCCCTACGAGCAGTACTTC.

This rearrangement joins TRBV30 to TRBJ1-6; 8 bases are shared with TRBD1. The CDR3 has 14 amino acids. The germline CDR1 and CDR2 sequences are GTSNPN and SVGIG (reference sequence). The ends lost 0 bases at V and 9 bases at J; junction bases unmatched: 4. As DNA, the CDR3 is TGTGCCTGGAGTGTACAACAGGGGGTTTCACCCCTCCACTTT. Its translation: CAWSVQQGVSPLHF. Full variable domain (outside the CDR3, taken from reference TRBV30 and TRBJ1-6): SQTIHQWPATLVQPVGSPLSLECTVEGTSNPNLYWYRQAAGRGLQLLFYSVGIGQISSEVPQNLSASRPQDRQFILSSKKLLLSDSGFYLCAWSVQQGVSPLHFGNGTRLTVT.

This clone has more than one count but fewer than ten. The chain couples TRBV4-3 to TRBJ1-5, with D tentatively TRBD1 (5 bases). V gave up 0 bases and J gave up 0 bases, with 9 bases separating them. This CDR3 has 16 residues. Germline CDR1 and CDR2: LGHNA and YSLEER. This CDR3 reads CASSQDNQGSNQPQHF. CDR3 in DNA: TGCGCCAGCAGCCAAGATAATCAGGGTAGCAATCAGCCCCAGCATTTT.

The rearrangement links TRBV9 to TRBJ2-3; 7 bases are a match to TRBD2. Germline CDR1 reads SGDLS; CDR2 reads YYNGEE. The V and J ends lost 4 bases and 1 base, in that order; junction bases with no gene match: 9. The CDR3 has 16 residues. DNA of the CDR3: TGTGCCAGCAGCCCCACCGGGACTACCCGCACAGATACGCAGTATTTT. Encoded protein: CASSPTGTTRTDTQYF.

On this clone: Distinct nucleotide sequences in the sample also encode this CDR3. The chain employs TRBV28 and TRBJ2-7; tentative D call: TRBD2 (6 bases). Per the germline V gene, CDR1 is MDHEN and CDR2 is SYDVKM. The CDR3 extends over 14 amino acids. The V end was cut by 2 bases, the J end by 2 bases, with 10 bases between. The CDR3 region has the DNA TGTGCCAGCAGTTTAGGGGGGAGCCCCTACGAGCAGTACTTC. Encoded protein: CASSLGGSPYEQYF.

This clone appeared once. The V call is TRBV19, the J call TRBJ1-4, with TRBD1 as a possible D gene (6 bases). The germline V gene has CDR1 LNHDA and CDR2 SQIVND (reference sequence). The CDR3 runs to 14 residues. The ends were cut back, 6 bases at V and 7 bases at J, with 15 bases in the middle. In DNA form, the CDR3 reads TGTGCCAGTAGACAGCAAGGGGGTGGTGAAAAACTGTTTTTT. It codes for CASRQQGGGEKLFF.

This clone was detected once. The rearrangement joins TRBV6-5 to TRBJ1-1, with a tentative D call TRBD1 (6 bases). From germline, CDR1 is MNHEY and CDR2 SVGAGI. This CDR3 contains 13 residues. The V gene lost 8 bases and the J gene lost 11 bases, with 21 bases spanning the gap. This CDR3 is CASSREGGGGAFF. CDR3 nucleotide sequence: TGTGCCAGCTCCCGGGAGGGGGGAGGGGGGGCTTTCTTT.

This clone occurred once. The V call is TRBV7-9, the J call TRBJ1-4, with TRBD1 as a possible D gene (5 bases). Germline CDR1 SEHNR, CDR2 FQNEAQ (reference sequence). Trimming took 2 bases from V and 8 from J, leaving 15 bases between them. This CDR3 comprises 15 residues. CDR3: CASSLRAGKAEKLFF. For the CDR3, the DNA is TGTGCCAGCAGCTTACGGGCAGGGAAGGCAGAAAAACTGTTTTTT.

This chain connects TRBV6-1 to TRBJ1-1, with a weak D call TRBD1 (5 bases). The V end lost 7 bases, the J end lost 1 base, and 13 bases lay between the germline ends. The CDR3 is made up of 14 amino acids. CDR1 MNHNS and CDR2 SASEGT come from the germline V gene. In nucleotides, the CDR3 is TGTGCCAGCATGGGTATTAGGGGGAACACTGAAGCTTTCTTT. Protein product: CASMGIRGNTEAFF.

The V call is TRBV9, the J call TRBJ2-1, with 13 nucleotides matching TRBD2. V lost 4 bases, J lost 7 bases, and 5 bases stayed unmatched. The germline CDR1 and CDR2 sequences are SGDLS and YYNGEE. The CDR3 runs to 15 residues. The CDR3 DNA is TGTGCCAGCAGCCCGGGGACTAGCGGGATGAATGAGCAGTTCTTC. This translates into CASSPGTSGMNEQFF.

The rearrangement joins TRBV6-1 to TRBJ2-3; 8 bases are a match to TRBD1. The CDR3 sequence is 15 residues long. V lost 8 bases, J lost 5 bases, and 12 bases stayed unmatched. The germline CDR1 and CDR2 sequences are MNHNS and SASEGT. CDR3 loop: CASLGTGPSGDTQYF. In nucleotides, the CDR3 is TGTGCCAGCCTGGGGACAGGCCCTTCGGGAGATACGCAGTATTTT.